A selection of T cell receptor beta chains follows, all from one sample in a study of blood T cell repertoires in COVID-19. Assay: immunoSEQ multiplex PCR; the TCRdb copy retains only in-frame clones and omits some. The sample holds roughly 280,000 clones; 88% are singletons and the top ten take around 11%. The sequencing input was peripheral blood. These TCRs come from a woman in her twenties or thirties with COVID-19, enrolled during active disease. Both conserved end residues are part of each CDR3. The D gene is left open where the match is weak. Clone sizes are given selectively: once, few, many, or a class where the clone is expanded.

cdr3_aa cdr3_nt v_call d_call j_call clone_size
CASTPDRGRGQPQHF TGTGCCAGCACCCCGGACAGGGGGCGCGGGCAGCCCCAGCATTTT TRBV6-5 TRBD1 TRBJ1-5 -
CASSPRTGGSYNEQFF TGTGCCAGCAGCCCGCGGACAGGGGGCTCCTACAATGAGCAGTTCTTC TRBV5-6 TRBD1 TRBJ2-1 -
CAWTLSVTSPLHF TGTGCCTGGACCCTATCGGTCACCTCACCCCTCCACTTT TRBV30 - TRBJ1-6 -
CASSLGADSPLHF TGTGCCAGCAGCTTAGGGGCCGATTCACCCCTCCACTTT TRBV11-3 - TRBJ1-6 -
CASSETVNQPQHF TGTGCCAGCAGTGAAACAGTCAATCAGCCCCAGCATTTT TRBV2 - TRBJ1-5 -
CASSEEPEFYEQYF TGTGCCAGCAGTGAAGAGCCTGAATTCTACGAGCAGTACTTC TRBV2 - TRBJ2-7 -
CASSQGGFYGYTF TGCGCCAGCAGCCAGGGAGGGTTCTATGGCTACACCTTC TRBV4-1 - TRBJ1-2 -
CASSPSVAGELFF TGTGCCAGCAGCCCCTCGGTGGCCGGGGAGCTGTTTTTT TRBV7-3 - TRBJ2-2 -
CASSLLGGRGYF TGTGCCAGCAGTTTATTAGGAGGGAGGGGGTATTTT TRBV28 TRBD2 TRBJ2-3 -
CASSLAARGGYTF TGTGCCAGCAGCTTGGCGGCCAGGGGTGGCTACACCTTC TRBV5-5 - TRBJ1-2 -
CASSYSRINEKLFF TGTGCCAGCAGTTACTCGCGGATTAATGAAAAACTGTTTTTT TRBV6-5 - TRBJ1-4 -
CASSLAARGYNEQFF TGCGCCAGCAGCCTAGCGGCTAGGGGTTACAATGAGCAGTTCTTC TRBV4-3 - TRBJ2-1 -
CASSPLAGVRDTQYF TGTGCCAGTAGTCCACTAGCGGGAGTGAGAGATACGCAGTATTTT TRBV19 TRBD2 TRBJ2-3 -
CASSYGTSGRPTTKNIQYF TGTGCCAGCAGTTACGGGACTAGCGGGAGACCCACCACCAAAAACATTCAGTACTTC TRBV2 TRBD2 TRBJ2-4 -
CSSRREETQYF TGCAGCTCCAGGCGGGAAGAGACCCAGTACTTC TRBV29-1 - TRBJ2-5 -
CSAMTSGSGHEQFF TGCAGCGCGATGACTAGCGGGAGTGGCCATGAGCAGTTCTTC TRBV29-1 TRBD2 TRBJ2-1 once
CASSSRDTGQLTQYF TGTGCCAGCAGCTCCAGGGACACGGGACAGCTTACCCAGTACTTC TRBV11-2 TRBD1 TRBJ2-5 -
CASTSSGANVLTF TGTGCCAGCACTAGCTCTGGGGCCAACGTCCTGACTTTC TRBV6-5 - TRBJ2-6 -
CASSAPGLPYNEQFF TGTGCCAGCAGCGCCCCGGGACTACCATACAATGAGCAGTTCTTC TRBV11-2 TRBD2 TRBJ2-1 -
CASSRSLTGNEQFF TGTGCCAGCAGCCGTTCCCTGACAGGGAATGAGCAGTTCTTC TRBV7-3 TRBD1 TRBJ2-1 -
CASRLAELAGARNEQFF TGTGCAAGTCGCTTAGCCGAACTAGCGGGAGCTAGGAATGAGCAGTTCTTC TRBV12-2 - TRBJ2-1 -
CASSGNRGSAGGNYEQYF TGTGCCAGCAGTGGGAACAGGGGTTCAGCGGGAGGTAACTACGAGCAGTACTTC TRBV25-1 TRBD2 TRBJ2-7 -
CASSSRTGSNQPQHF TGTGCCAGCAGTTCAAGGACAGGGTCAAATCAGCCCCAGCATTTT TRBV27 TRBD1 TRBJ1-5 -
CASSGQGMDSPLHF TGTGCTTCCAGCGGGCAGGGAATGGATTCACCCCTCCACTTT TRBV27 - TRBJ1-6 -
CASSLARVAGGLGDEQFF TGCGCCAGCAGCTTGGCCCGGGTAGCGGGGGGGCTTGGGGATGAGCAGTTCTTC TRBV5-1 TRBD2 TRBJ2-1 -
CASTPRLGVQGAQPQHF TGTGCCAGCACTCCCCGCCTGGGCGTACAAGGCGCTCAGCCCCAGCATTTT TRBV28 - TRBJ1-5 -
CASRLSGTYNEQFF TGTGCCAGCAGACTTAGCGGGACCTACAATGAGCAGTTCTTC TRBV27 TRBD2 TRBJ2-1 -
CTTKTGNQPQHF TGTACTACGAAGACAGGGAATCAGCCCCAGCATTTT TRBV28 TRBD1 TRBJ1-5 -
CASGGTDTQYF TGTGCCAGCGGGGGGACAGATACGCAGTATTTT TRBV2 - TRBJ2-3 -
CASRSSATAGELFF TGTGCCAGCAGATCCTCAGCGACCGCCGGGGAGCTGTTTTTT TRBV5-6 - TRBJ2-2 few
CASSPSGGQTQYF TGCGCCAGCAGCCCGTCGGGGGGGCAGACCCAGTACTTC TRBV5-1 TRBD2 TRBJ2-5 -
CASSQRWNTEAFF TGTGCCAGCAGCCAGCGTTGGAACACTGAAGCTTTCTTT TRBV5-4 - TRBJ1-1 -
CASSDRLGVGTDTQYF TGTGCCAGCAGTGATCGACTAGGTGTAGGCACAGATACGCAGTATTTT TRBV25-1 - TRBJ2-3 -
CASSQDVNGGYTF TGCGCCAGCAGCCAAGACGTGAACGGGGGCTACACCTTC TRBV4-1 - TRBJ1-2 -
CASKKAGSNSPLHF TGTGCCAGCAAAAAAGCAGGGTCCAATTCACCCCTCCACTTT TRBV6-6 - TRBJ1-6 once
CASRRRLTSTDTQYF TGTGCCAGCAGACGCAGACTGACTAGCACAGATACGCAGTATTTT TRBV7-2 - TRBJ2-3 -
CASSSGLSEYNEQFF TGTGCCAGCAGCTCTGGACTTTCAGAATACAATGAGCAGTTCTTC TRBV9 - TRBJ2-1 -
CASRTSGTYEQYF TGTGCCAGTAGGACTAGCGGAACCTACGAGCAGTACTTC TRBV19 TRBD2 TRBJ2-7 -
CASSRGLLGMIQNNEQFF TGTGCCAGTAGTAGAGGACTCCTTGGAATGATACAGAACAATGAGCAGTTCTTC TRBV19 - TRBJ2-1 -
CASSESTRQVGAFF TGCGCCAGCAGTGAGTCGACTCGACAGGTGGGGGCTTTCTTT TRBV10-1 - TRBJ1-1 -
CAKDRNTEAFF TGTGCCAAGGACAGGAACACTGAAGCTTTCTTT TRBV6-5 - TRBJ1-1 -
CASSQDIGRESHLYNEQFF TGTGCCAGCAGCCAAGATATAGGGCGGGAGTCCCACCTCTACAATGAGCAGTTCTTC TRBV3-1/TRBV3-2 TRBD2 TRBJ2-1 -
CASSLGQGGASQHF TGCGCCAGCAGCTTGGGACAAGGGGGCGCGTCCCAGCATTTT TRBV5-1 TRBD1 TRBJ1-5 few
CATSRGDRGARETQYF TGTGCCACCAGCAGAGGGGACCGGGGGGCGAGGGAGACCCAGTACTTC TRBV15 - TRBJ2-5 -
CAIPGTGISGYTF TGTGCCATCCCCGGGACAGGGATAAGTGGCTACACCTTC TRBV28 TRBD1 TRBJ1-2 -
CASSQPRNRGIEAFF TGCGCCAGCAGCCAACCCCGTAACAGGGGAATTGAAGCTTTCTTT TRBV4-1 TRBD1 TRBJ1-1 -
CASSTRLVYRYEQFF TGTGCCAGCAGCACTAGACTAGTTTATCGGTATGAGCAGTTCTTC TRBV5-6 - TRBJ2-1 -
CASSSLAGDTGELFF TGCGCCAGCAGCTCTCTAGCGGGGGACACCGGGGAGCTGTTTTTT TRBV4-3 TRBD2 TRBJ2-2 -
CASSIISGYGYTF TGTGCCAGTAGTATAATCAGCGGCTATGGCTACACCTTC TRBV19 - TRBJ1-2 few
CAWQGIISTDTQYF TGTGCCTGGCAGGGGATAATCAGCACAGATACGCAGTATTTT TRBV30 - TRBJ2-3 -
CASSKPGLRNEQFF TGTGCCAGTAGTAAACCGGGACTTCGGAATGAGCAGTTCTTC TRBV19 - TRBJ2-1 -
CASSLSPSGSTEQYF TGTGCCAGCAGTTTATCTCCCAGCGGGAGTACCGAGCAGTACTTC TRBV28 TRBD2 TRBJ2-7 -
CASSYSLREGNQPQHF TGTGCCAGCAGTTACTCTCTCCGGGAGGGCAATCAGCCCCAGCATTTT TRBV6-2/TRBV6-3 - TRBJ1-5 -
CASRTNRGLYEQYF TGTGCCAGCAGGACGAACAGGGGACTTTACGAGCAGTACTTC TRBV6-5 - TRBJ2-7 -
CASSRGDEQYF TGTGCCAGCAGCCGAGGCGACGAGCAGTACTTC TRBV3-1/TRBV3-2 - TRBJ2-7 -
CASSMKGTIQGANQPQHF TGTGCCAGCAGCATGAAAGGGACTATTCAAGGGGCTAATCAGCCCCAGCATTTT TRBV7-8 - TRBJ1-5 -
CASRQGPSTDTQYF TGCGCCAGCCGACAGGGGCCTTCAACAGATACGCAGTATTTT TRBV5-1 TRBD1 TRBJ2-3 few
CASSQVQGGGYTF TGCGCCAGCAGCCAAGTCCAGGGTGGCGGCTACACCTTC TRBV4-1 - TRBJ1-2 -
CASRLLLGLKETQYF TGTGCCAGCAGACTCCTGTTGGGCTTAAAAGAGACCCAGTACTTC TRBV28 - TRBJ2-5 few